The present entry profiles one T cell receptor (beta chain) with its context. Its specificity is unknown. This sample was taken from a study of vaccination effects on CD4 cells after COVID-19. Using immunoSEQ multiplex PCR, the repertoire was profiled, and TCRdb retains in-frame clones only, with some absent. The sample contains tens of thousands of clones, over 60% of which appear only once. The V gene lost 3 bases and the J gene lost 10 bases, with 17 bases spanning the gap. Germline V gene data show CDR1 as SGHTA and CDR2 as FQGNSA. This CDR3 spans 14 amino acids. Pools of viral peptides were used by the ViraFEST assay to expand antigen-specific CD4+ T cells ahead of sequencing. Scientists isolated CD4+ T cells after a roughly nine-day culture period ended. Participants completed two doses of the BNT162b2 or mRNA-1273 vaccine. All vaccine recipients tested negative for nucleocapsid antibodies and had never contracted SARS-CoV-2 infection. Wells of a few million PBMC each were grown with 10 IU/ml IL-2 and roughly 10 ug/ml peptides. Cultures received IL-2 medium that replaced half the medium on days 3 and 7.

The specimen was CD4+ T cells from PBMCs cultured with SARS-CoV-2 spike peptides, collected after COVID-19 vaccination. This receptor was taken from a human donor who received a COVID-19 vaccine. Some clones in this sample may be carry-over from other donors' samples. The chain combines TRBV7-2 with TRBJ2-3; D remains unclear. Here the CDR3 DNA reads TGTGCCAGCAGCTTCATAAGGACCGGCCGCGCGCAGTATTTT. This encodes CASSFIRTGRAQYF.